This T cell receptor beta chain was retrieved from a study of CD8 T cells in Susac syndrome. Study conclusions and caveats: TCR sequencing and HLA analysis covered a relatively small number of individuals.

Details on this clonotype: Its specificity is unknown.

Germline V CDR1 and CDR2: MNHEY, SVGEGT. The CDR3 is 15 residues long. With 7 bases removed from V and 0 bases from J, the gap between germline ends came to 13 bases. Patients with stable or active relapsing-remitting disease, all of them treatment-naive, made up the multiple sclerosis controls. FACS enriched CD8+ TEMRA cells, while bulk CD8+ and CD4+ were negatively isolated. An input of about 0.5 to 1 ug of RNA was subjected to reverse transcription using random hexamers. The TCR beta CDR3 was amplified by immunoSEQ multiplex PCR across 54 Vbeta, 13 Jbeta. TCRdb called the immunoSEQ multiplex PCR reads again in MiXCR, with one record for every CDR3 protein. The repertoire holds around 280,000 distinct CDR3 sequences, with 92% as singletons.

The sequence came from a human donor with multiple sclerosis. Sequenced: CD4+ T cells from PBMCs. The chain carries TRBV6-2 or TRBV6-3 and TRBJ1-5, with D possibly being TRBD1 (5 bases). In DNA form, the CDR3 reads TGTGCCAGCACCCGCGCAGGGTCTAGCAATCAGCCCCAGCATTTT. Amino acids: CASTRAGSSNQPQHF.